This T cell receptor beta chain was captured in a study of blood T cell repertoires in COVID-19. Study context: The cDNA or gDNA used as material had been derived from T cells, B-cell-depleted T cells, or PBMCs.

The data were produced by immunoSEQ multiplex PCR, yet TCRdb's version contains in-frame clones alone and is incomplete. The sample lists fewer than 500,000 clones, 85% to 90% occurring once. The CDR3 runs 13 residues. Trimming took off 6 bases at V and 8 bases at J, with 14 bases between the two ends. This TCR was sampled from a man aged 18 to 35 with COVID-19, enrolled during active disease. The sequenced material came from peripheral blood. This sequence joins TRBV12-3 or TRBV12-4 and TRBJ2-1; a weak D match, TRBD1 (6 bases). CDR3 protein: CASRPQGFDEQFF. The CDR3 DNA reads as TGTGCCAGCAGGCCACAGGGATTCGATGAGCAGTTCTTC.